Reported below is one TCR beta chain. What it binds is not known. Looked up from germline, CDR1 is MNHNS and CDR2 is SASEGT. After removal of 4 bases from V and 8 bases from J, the junction contained 10 bases not matched to a gene. This CDR3 region has 16 residues. Diagnosing involved the use of clinical symptoms, serum thyroxine and TRAb, thyroid ultrasound and orbital computed tomography. This entry comes from a study of T cells in Graves' hyperthyroidism and ophthalmopathy. General observations from the study: Ophthalmopathy, which appeared later, was predicted by the model a median approximately six months before onset. Ophthalmopathy cases were set apart from stable hyperthyroidism by a 13 V-J model. Most expanded thyroid clonotypes above 0.001 also appeared in blood.

RNA transcripts gave rise to amplified TCR beta CDR3 regions. A set of HTBI primers served as the primers for a first-round RT-PCR of the TCR CDR3. Each CDR3 protein gets one entry after TCRdb re-called the multiplex PCR reads with MiXCR. The table includes a few hundred thousand distinct CDR3 sequences, about 16% detected once. The chain has TRBV6-1 and TRBJ2-2; 10 bases agree with TRBD1. Sequenced: blood. The TCR originated in a woman aged 25 to 45 with Graves' ophthalmopathy. CDR3 bases: TGTGCCAGCAGTGCCCCAGGGACAGGGGCAGGTGGGGAGCTGTTTTTT. This translates into CASSAPGTGAGGELFF.